The entry below gives a single TCR beta chain sequence along with its context. The method was immunoSEQ multiplex PCR; TCRdb's version includes in-frame clones alone and lacks a portion of them. The sample lists about 80,000 clones, roughly 94% seen once, with under 0.4% in the top ten. The entry originates in a study of technical replicates of blood from a handful of donors. Trimming took 8 bases from V and 0 from J, leaving 14 bases between them. The CDR3 length is 15 residues. The germline gives CDR1 MNHEY, CDR2 SVGAGI. This chain links TRBV6-5 with TRBJ2-1; tentative D call: TRBD2 (5 bases). The sample consisted of T cells isolated from PBMCs. The sequence was collected from a human donor in good health. The CDR3 is CASRAGLASYNEQFF. CDR3 coding DNA: TGTGCCAGCCGCGCGGGTCTGGCCTCCTACAATGAGCAGTTCTTC.